This T cell receptor (beta chain) is drawn from a study of cytomegalovirus exposure and HLA in healthy donors. The PCR employed 60 Vbeta primers together with 13 Jbeta primers. The assay was immunoSEQ multiplex PCR, and TCRdb's table has in-frame clones only and misses some. The table for this sample gives tens of thousands of clones. Germline values: CDR1 MNHEY, CDR2 SMNVEV (reference sequence). V shed 4 bases and J 5 bases; nucleotides not matched to a gene: 9. This CDR3 contains 17 residues. The specimen was PBMCs. The V and J genes are TRBV27 and TRBJ1-5, with 12 bases fitting TRBD1. This sequence originates from a human donor in good health. Here the CDR3 reads CASSSGTGGDSDQPQHF. The CDR3 bases are TGTGCCAGCAGTTCAGGGACAGGGGGCGATTCCGATCAGCCCCAGCATTTT.